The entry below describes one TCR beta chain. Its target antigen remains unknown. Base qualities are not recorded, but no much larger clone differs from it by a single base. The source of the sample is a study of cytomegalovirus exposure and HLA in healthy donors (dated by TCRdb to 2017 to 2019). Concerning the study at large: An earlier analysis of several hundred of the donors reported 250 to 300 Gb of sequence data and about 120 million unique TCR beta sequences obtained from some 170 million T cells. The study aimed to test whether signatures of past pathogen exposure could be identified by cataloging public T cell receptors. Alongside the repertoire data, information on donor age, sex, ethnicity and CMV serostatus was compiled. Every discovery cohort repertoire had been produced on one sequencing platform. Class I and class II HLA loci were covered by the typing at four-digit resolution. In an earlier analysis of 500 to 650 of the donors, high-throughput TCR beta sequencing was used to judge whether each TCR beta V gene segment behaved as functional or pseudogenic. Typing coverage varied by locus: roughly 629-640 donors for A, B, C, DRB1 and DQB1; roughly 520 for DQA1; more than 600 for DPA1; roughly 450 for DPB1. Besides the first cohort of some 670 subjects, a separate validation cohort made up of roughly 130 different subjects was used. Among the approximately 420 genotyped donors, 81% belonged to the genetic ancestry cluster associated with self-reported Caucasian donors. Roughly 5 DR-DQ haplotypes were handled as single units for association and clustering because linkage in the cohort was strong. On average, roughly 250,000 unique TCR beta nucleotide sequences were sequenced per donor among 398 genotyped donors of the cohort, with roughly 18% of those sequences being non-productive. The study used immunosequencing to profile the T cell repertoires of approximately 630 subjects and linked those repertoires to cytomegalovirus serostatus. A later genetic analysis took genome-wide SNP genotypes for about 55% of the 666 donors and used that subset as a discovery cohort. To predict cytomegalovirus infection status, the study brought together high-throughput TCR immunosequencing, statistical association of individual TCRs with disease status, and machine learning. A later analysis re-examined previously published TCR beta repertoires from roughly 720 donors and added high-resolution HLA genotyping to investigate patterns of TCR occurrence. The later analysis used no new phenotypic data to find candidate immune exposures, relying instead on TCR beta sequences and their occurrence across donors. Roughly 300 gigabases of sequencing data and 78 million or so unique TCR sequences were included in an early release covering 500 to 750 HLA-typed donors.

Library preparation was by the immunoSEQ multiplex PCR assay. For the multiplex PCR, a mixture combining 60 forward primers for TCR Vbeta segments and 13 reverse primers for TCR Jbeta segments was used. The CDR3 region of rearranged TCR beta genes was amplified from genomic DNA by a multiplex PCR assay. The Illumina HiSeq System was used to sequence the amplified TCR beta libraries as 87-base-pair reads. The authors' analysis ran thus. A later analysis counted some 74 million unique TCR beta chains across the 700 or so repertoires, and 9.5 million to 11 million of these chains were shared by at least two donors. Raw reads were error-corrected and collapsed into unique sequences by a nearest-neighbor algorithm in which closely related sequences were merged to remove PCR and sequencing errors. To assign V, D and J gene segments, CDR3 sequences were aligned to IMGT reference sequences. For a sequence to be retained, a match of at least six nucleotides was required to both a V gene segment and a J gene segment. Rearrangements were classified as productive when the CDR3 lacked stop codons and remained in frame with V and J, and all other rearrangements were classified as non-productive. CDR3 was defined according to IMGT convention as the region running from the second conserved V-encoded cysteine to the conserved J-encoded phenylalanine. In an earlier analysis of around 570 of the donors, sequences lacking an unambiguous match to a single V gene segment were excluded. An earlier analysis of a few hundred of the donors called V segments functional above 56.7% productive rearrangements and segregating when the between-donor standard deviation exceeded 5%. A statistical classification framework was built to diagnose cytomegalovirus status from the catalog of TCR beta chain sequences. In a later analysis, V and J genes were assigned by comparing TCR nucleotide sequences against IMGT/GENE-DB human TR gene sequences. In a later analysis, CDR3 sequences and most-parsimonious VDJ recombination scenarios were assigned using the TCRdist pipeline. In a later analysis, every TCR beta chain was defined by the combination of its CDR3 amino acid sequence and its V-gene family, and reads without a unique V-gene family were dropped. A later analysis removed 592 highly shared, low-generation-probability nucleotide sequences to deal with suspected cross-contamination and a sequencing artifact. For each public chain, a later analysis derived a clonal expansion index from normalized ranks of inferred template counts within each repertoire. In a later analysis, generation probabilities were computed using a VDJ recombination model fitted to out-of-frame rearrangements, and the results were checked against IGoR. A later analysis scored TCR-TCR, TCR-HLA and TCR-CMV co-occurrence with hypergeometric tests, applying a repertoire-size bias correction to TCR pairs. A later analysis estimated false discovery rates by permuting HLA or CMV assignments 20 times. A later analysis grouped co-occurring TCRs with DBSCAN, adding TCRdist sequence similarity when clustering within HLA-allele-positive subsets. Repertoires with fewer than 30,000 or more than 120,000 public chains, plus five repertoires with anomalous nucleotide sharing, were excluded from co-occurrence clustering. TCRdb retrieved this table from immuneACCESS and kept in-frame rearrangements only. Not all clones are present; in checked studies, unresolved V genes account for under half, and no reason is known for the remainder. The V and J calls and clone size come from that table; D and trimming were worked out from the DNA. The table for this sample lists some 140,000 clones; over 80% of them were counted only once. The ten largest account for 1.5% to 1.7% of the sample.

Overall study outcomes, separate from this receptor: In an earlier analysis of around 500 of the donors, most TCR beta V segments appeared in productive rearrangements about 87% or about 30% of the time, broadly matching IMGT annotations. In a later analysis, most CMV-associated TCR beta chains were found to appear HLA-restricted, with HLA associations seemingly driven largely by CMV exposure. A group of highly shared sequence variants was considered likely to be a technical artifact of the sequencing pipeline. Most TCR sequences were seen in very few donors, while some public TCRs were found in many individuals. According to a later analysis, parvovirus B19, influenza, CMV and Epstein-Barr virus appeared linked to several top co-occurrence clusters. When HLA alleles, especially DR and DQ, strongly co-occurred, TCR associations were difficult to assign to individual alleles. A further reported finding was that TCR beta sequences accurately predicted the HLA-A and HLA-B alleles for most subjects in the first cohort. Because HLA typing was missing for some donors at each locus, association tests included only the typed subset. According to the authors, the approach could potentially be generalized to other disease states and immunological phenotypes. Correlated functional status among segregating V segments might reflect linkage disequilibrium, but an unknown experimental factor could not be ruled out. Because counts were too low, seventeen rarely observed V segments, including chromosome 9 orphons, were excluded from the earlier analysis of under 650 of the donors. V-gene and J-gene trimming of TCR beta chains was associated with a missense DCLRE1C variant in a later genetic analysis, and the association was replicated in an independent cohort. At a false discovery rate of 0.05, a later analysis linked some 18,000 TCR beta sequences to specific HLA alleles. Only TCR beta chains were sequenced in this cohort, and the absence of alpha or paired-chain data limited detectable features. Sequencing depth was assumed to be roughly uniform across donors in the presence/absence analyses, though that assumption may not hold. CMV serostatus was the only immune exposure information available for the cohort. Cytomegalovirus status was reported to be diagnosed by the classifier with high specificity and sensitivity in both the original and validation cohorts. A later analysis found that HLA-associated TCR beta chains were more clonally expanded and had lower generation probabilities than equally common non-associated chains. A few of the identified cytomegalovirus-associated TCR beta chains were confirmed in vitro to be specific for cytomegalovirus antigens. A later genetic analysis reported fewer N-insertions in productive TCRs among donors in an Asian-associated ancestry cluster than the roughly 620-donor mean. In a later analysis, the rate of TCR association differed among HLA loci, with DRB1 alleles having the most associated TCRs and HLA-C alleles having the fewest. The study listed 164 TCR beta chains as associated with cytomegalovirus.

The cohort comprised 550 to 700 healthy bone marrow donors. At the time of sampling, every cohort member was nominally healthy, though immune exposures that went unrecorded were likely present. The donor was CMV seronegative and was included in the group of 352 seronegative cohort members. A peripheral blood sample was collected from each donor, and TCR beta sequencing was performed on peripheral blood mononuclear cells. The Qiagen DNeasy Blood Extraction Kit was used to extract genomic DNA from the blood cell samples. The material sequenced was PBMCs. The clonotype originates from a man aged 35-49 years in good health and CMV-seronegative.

The nucleotides read TGTGCCAGCAGCCAAGATCGGAGTAGCGGTAACACCGGGGAGCTGTTTTTT. It encodes CASSQDRSSGNTGELFF. Recombination joined TRBV14 with TRBJ2-2; a tentative D call is TRBD2 (6 bases match). Taken from the germline V gene, the CDR1 and CDR2 loops are SGHDN and FVKESK. Reading from cysteine to phenylalanine, the CDR3 counts 17 amino acids. Of all the DNA, just the CDR3 is kept, 51 bases in frame from base 1. The junction shows trimming of 0 bases on V and 2 bases on J, plus 13 bases between the germline ends.